Detailed here is one T cell receptor beta chain. Its specificity is unknown. The PCR ran on 60 Vbeta and 13 Jbeta primers. Measured with immunoSEQ multiplex PCR; TCRdb has only the in-frame clones, and not every one. Among fewer than 100,000 clones, about 77% were seen once, and the ten largest hold around 3.5%. These data are taken from a study of cytomegalovirus exposure and HLA in healthy donors. Study conclusions and caveats: Sequencing depth across donors, presence/absence analyses assumed, was roughly uniform. A highly shared variant cluster was judged a likely technical artifact.

Trimming stripped 0 bases from V and 5 bases from J, with 8 bases between. Germline V lookup: CDR1 MNHEY, CDR2 SVGAGI. This CDR3 comprises 14 residues. The V gene is TRBV6-5, the J gene TRBJ1-5; the D gene is possibly TRBD1 (5 bases). The sequence derives from a middle-aged man in good health and CMV-seronegative. The sample taken for sequencing was PBMCs. The CDR3 here is CASSYSGADQPQHF. In DNA, the CDR3 is TGTGCCAGCAGTTACTCAGGGGCTGATCAGCCCCAGCATTTT.